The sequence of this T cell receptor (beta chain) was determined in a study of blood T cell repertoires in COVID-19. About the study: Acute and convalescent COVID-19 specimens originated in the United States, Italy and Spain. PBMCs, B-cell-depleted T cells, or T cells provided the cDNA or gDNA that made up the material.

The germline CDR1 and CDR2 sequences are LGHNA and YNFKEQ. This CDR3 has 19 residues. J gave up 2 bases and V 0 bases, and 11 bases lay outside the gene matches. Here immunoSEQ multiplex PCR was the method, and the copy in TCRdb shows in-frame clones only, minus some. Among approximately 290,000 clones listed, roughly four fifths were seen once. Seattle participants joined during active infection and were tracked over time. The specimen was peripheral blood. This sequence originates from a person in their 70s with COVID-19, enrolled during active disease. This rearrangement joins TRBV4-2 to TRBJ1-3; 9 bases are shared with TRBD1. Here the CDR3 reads CASSQDHGQGLGTGNTIYF. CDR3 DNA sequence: TGTGCCAGCAGCCAAGATCATGGACAGGGGTTAGGCACTGGAAACACCATATATTTT.